This T cell receptor beta chain was documented in a study of blood T cell repertoires in COVID-19. Study details: Samples representing acute and convalescent COVID-19 were sourced from the United States, Italy and Spain. Sample material is recorded as cDNA or gDNA derived from T cells, B-cell-depleted T cells, or PBMCs.

The count of this clone is one. The assay was immunoSEQ multiplex PCR, and TCRdb's table has in-frame clones only and misses some. The table records some 200,000 clones, 75% to 85% of them present only once. V was cut by 0 bases and J by 0 bases, with 12 bases left in between. This CDR3 comprises 17 residues. Germline V gives CDR1 LGHDT, CDR2 YNNKEL (reference sequence). The chain employs TRBV3-1 (or the pseudogene TRBV3-2) and TRBJ1-3, with a possible D match to TRBD1 (5 bases). Material for sequencing was peripheral blood. This clonotype was obtained from a human donor in a cohort sampled during active COVID-19. CDR3 amino acids: CASSQERTGPSGNTIYF. CDR3 bases: TGTGCCAGCAGCCAAGAGAGAACAGGCCCCTCTGGAAACACCATATATTTT.